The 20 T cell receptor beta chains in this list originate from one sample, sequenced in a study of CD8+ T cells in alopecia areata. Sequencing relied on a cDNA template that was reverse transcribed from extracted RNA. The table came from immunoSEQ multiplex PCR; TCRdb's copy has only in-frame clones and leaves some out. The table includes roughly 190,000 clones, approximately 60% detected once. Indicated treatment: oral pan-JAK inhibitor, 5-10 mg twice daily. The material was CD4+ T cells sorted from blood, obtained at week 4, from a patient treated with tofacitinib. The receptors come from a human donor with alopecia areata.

CDR3 sequence (DNA): TGTGCTCTTATGGGGGCTACCTACGAGCAGTACTTC. This gives the protein CALMGATYEQYF. The J gene is TRBJ2-7, the V gene TRBV30; a possible D gene is TRBD1 (6 bases). The CDR3 sequence is 12 residues long. Germline-derived CDR1 and CDR2 are GTSNPN and SVGIG (reference sequence).

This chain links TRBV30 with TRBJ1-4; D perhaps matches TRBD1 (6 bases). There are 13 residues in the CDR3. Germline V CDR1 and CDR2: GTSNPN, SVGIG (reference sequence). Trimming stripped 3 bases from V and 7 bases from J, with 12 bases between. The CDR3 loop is CAWRRDITEKLFF. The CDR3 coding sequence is TGTGCCTGGAGACGGGACATCACTGAAAAACTGTTTTTT.

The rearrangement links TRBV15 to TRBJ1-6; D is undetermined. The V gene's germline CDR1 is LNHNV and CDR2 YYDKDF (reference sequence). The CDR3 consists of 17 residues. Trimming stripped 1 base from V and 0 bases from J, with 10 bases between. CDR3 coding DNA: TGTGCCACCAGCAGAGTGAGGGAAGGCTCCTATAATTCACCCCTCCACTTT. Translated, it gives CATSRVREGSYNSPLHF.

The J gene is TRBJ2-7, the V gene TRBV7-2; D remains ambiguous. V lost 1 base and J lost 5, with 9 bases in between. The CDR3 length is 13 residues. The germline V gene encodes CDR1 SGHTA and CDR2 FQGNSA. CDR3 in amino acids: CASSLVLRDEQYF. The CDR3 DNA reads TGTGCCAGCAGCTTAGTACTACGGGACGAGCAGTACTTC. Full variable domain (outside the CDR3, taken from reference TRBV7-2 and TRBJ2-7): GAGVSQSPSNKVTEKGKDVELRCDPISGHTALYWYRQSLGQGLEFLIYFQGNSAPDKSGLPSDRFSAERTGGSVSTLTIQRTQQEDSAVYLCASSLVLRDEQYFGPGTRLTVT.

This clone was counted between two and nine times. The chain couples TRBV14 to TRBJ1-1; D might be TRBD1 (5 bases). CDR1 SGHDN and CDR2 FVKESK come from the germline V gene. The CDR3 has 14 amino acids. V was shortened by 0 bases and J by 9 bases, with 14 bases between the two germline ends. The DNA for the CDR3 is TGTGCCAGCAGCCAAGATGTGGGACGGCCTAAAGCTTTCTTT. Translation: CASSQDVGRPKAFF.

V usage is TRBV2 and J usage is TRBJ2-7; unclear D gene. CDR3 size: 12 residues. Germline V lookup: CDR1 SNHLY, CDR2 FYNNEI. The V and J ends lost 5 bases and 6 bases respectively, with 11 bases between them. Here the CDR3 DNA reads TGTGCCAGCAGTATGGACCTCGCCGAGCAGTACTTC. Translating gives CASSMDLAEQYF.

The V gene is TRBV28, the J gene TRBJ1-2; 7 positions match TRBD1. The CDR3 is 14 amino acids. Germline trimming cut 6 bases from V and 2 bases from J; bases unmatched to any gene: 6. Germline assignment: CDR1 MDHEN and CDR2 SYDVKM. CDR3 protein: CASSRATGNYGYTF. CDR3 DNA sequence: TGTGCCAGCAGCCGAGCGACAGGGAACTATGGCTACACCTTC.

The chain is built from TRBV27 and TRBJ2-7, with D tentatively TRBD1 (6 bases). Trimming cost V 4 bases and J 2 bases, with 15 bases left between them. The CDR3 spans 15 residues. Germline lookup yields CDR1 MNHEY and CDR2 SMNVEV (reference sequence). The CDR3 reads CASSSHRAGTYEQYF. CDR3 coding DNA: TGTGCCAGCAGTTCCCACAGGGCAGGTACCTACGAGCAGTACTTC.

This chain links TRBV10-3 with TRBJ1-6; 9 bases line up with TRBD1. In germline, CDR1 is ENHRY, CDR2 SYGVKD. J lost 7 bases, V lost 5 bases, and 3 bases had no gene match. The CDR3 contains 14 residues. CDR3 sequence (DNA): TGTGCCATCAGTTGGGACAGGGAGAATTCACCCCTCCACTTT. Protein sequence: CAISWDRENSPLHF.

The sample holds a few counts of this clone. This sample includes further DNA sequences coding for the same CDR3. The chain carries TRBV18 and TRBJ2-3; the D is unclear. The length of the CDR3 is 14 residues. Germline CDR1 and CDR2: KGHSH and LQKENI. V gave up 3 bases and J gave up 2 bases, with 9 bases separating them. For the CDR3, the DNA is TGTGCCAGCTCACCTGGGCGGATCACAGATACGCAGTATTTT. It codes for CASSPGRITDTQYF.

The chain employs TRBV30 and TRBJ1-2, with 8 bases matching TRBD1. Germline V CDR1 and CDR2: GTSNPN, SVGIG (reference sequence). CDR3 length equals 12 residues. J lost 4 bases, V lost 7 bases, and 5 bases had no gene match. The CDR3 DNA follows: TGTGCCTTCGTGACAGGGGTCTATGGCTACACCTTC. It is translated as CAFVTGVYGYTF.

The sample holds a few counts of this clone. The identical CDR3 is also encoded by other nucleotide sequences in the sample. CDR3 nucleotide sequence: TGCAGCGTTGGTGGCAGCAATCAGCCCCAGCATTTT. It translates to CSVGGSNQPQHF. V and J are TRBV29-1 and TRBJ1-5; no definite D call. Looked up from germline, CDR1 is SQVTM and CDR2 is ANQGSEA. V was shortened by 4 bases and J by 1 base, with 5 bases between the two germline ends. CDR3 size: 12 residues.

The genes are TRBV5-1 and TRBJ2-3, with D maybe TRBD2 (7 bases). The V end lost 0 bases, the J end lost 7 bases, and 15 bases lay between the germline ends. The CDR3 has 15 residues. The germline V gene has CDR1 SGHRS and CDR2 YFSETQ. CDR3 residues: CASSLAGGGTNTQYF. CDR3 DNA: TGCGCCAGCAGCTTGGCTGGAGGGGGGACTAATACGCAGTATTTT.

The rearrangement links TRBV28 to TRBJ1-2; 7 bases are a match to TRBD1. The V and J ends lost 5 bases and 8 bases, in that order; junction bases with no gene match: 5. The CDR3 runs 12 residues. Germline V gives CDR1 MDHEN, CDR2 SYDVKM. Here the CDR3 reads CASSGTERGYTF. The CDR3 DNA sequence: TGTGCCAGCAGTGGGACAGAGAGAGGCTACACCTTC.

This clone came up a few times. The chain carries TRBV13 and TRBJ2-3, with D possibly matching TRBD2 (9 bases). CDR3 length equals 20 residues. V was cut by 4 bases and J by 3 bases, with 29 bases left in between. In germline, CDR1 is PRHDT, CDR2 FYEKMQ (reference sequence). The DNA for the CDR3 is TGTGCCAGCAGCTCCACAGGGGGAAGAGGTGGCCTAGCGGGAACAGATACGCAGTATTTT. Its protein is CASSSTGGRGGLAGTDTQYF.

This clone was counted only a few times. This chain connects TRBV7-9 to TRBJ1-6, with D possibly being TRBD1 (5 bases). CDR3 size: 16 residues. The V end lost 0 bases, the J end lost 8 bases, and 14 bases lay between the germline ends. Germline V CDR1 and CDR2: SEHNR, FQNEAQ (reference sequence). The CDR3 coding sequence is TGTGCCAGCAGCTTAGCCAAGGGGCAGCTGGATTCACCCCTCCACTTT. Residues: CASSLAKGQLDSPLHF. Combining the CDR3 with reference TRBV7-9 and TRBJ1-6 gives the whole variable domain DTGVSQNPRHKITKRGQNVTFRCDPISEHNRLYWYRQTLGQGPEFLTYFQNEAQLEKSRLLSDRFSAERPKGSFSTLEIQRTEQGDSAMYLCASSLAKGQLDSPLHFGNGTRLTVT.

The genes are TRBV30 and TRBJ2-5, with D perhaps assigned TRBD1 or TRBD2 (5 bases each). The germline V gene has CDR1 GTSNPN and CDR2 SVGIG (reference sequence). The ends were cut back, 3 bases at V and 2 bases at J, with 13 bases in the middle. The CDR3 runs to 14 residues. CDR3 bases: TGTGCCTGGAGATCCTGGGGGAAGCAAGAGACCCAGTACTTC. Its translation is CAWRSWGKQETQYF. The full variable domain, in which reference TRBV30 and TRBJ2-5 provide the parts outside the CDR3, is SQTIHQWPATLVQPVGSPLSLECTVEGTSNPNLYWYRQAAGRGLQLLFYSVGIGQISSEVPQNLSASRPQDRQFILSSKKLLLSDSGFYLCAWRSWGKQETQYFGPGTRLLVL.

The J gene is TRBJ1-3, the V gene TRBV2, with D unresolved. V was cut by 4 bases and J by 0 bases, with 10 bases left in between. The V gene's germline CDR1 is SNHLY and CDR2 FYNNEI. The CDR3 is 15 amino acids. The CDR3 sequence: CASSALQSSGNTIYF. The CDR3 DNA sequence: TGTGCCAGCAGTGCCCTTCAAAGCTCTGGAAACACCATATATTTT.

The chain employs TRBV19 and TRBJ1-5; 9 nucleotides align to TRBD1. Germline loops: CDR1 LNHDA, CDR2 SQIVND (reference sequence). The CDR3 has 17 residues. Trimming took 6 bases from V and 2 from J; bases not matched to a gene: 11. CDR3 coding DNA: TGTGCCAGTAGCAACCCATCGACAGGGGGTCGCAATCAGCCCCAGCATTTT. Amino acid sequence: CASSNPSTGGRNQPQHF.

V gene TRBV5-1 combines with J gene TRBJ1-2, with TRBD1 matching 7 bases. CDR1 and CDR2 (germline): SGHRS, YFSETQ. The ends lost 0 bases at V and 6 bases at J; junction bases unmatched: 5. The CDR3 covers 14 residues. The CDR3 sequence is CASSLVVGGHGYTF. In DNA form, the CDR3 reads TGCGCCAGCAGCTTGGTGGTAGGGGGCCATGGCTACACCTTC. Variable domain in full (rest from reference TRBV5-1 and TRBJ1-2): KAGVTQTPRYLIKTRGQQVTLSCSPISGHRSVSWYQQTPGQGLQFLFEYFSETQRNKGNFPGRFSGRQFSNSRSEMNVSTLELGDSALYLCASSLVVGGHGYTFGSGTRLTVV.